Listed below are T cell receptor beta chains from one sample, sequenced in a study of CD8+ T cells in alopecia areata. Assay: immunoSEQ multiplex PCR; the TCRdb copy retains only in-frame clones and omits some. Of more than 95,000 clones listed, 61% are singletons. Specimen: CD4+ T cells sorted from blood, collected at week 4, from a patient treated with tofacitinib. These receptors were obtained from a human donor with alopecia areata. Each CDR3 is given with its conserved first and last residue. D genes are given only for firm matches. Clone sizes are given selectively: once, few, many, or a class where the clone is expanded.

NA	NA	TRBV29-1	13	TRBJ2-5	TGCAGCGTTAGTCGACAGATCCAAGAGACCCAGTACTTC	CSVSRQIQETQYF
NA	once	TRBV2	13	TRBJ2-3	TGTGCCAGCAGTGTGGGGAGCACAGATACGCAGTATTTT	CASSVGSTDTQYF
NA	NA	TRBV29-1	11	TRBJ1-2	TGCAGCGTAGCTCTTAACTATGGCTACACCTTC	CSVALNYGYTF
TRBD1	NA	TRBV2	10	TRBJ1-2	TGTGCCAGCAGCCAGGGGACAGGGGTATTC	CASSQGTGVF
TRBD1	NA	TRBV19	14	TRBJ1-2	TGTGCCAGTAGTCCCGCGGGACAGGGCTATGGCTACACCTTC	CASSPAGQGYGYTF
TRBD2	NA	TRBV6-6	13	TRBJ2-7	TGTGCCAGCAGTTCCGGGGGGGCCCACGAGCAGTACTTC	CASSSGGAHEQYF
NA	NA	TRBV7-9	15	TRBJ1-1	TGTGCCAGCAGCTCACAAAGAGGGGCTGGCACTGAAGCTTTCTTT	CASSSQRGAGTEAFF
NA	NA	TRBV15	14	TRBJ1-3	TGTGCCACCAGCCGCGTTACAGGTGGAAACACCATATATTTT	CATSRVTGGNTIYF
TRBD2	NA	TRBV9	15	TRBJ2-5	TGTGCCAGCAGCGTAGGGGTAGCGGGAGAGGAGACCCAGTACTTC	CASSVGVAGEETQYF
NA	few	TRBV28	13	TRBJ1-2	TGTGCCAGCGTGATAACCGAGGGCTATGGCTACACCTTC	CASVITEGYGYTF
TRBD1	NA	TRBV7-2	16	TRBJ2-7	TGTGCCAGCAGCTTAGCGGGCGGACAGGCGCCCTACGAGCAGTACTTC	CASSLAGGQAPYEQYF
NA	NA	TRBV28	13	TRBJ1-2	TGTGCCAGCAGTTTGGAGGGGCGGCATGGCTACACCTTC	CASSLEGRHGYTF
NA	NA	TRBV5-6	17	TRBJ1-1	NA	CASVGPGLGGVRTEAFF
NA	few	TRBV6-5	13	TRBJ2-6	TGTGCCAGCAGGACCTACATGGTCGGAGTCCTGACTTTC	CASRTYMVGVLTF
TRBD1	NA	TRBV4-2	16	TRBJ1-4	TGTGCCAGCAGCCAAGGGAGGGGGACAGCCGGTGAAAAACTGTTTTTT	CASSQGRGTAGEKLFF
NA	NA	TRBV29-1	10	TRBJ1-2	TGCAGCGTTGACGAGGGCGGCTACACCTTC	CSVDEGGYTF
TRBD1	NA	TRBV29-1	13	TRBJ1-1	TGCAGCGGTCGACAGGGGACGGGTACTGAAGCTTTCTTT	CSGRQGTGTEAFF
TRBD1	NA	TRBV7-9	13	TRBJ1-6	TGTGCCAGCAGCTTGGCAACAGGGGGGCCCCTCCACTTT	CASSLATGGPLHF
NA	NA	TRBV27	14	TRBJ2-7	TGTGCCAGCAGTTTGAAAGGGGCTCTGTACGAGCAGTACTTC	CASSLKGALYEQYF
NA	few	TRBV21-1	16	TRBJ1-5	TGTGCCAGCAGCAAAAAGTCAGAGTATAGCAATCAGCCCCAGCATTTT	CASSKKSEYSNQPQHF